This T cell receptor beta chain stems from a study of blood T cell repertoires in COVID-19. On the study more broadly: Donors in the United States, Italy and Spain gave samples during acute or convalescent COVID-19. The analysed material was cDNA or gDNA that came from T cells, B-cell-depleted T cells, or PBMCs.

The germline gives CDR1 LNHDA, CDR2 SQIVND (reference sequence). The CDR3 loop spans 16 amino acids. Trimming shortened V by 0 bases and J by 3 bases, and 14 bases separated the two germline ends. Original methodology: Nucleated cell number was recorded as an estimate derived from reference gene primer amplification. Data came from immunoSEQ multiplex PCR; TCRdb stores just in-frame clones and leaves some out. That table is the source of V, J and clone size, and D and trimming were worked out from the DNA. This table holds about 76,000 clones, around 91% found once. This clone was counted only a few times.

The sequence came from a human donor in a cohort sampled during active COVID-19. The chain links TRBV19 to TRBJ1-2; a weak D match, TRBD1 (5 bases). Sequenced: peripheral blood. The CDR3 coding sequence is TGTGCCAGTAGTATAGATAGCAGGGAAGATTACTATGGCTACACCTTC. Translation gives CASSIDSREDYYGYTF.